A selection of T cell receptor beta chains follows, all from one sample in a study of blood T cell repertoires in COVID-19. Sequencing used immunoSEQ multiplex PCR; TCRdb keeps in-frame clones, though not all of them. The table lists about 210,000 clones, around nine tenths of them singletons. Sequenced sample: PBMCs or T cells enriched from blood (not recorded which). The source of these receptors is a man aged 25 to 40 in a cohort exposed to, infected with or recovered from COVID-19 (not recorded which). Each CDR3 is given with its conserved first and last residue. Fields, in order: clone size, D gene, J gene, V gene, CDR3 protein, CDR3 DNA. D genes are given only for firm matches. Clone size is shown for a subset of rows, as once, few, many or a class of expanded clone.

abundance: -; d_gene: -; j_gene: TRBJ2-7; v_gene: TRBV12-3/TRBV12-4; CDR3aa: CASSLESEQYF; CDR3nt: TGTGCCAGCAGTTTGGAGTCAGAGCAGTACTTC
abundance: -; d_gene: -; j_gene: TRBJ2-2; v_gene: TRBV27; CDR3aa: CASSYSFGELFF; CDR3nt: TGTGCCAGCAGTTATTCTTTCGGGGAGCTGTTTTTT
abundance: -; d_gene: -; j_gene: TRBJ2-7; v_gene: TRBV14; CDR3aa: CASSHPRGEQYF; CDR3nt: TGTGCCAGCAGCCACCCTCGGGGGGAGCAGTACTTC
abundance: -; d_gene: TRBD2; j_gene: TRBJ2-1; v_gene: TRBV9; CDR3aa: CASSVGGSKREGHYNEQFF; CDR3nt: TGTGCCAGCAGCGTAGGGGGGTCCAAGAGGGAGGGCCACTACAATGAGCAGTTCTTC
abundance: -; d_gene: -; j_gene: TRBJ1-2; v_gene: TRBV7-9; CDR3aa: CDVTDLNYGYTF; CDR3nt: TGTGACGTGACAGATCTTAACTATGGCTACACCTTC
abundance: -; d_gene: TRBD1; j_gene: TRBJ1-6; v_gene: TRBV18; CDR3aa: CASSHPAGGDSPLHF; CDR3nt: TGTGCCAGCTCACACCCGGCAGGGGGCGATTCACCCCTCCACTTT
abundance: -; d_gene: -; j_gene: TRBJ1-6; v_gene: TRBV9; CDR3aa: CASSVGQGSPLHF; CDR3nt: TGTGCCAGCAGCGTAGGGCAGGGGTCACCCCTCCACTTT
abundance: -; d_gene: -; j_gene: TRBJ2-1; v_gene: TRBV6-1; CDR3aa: CASSEFGGTYNEQFF; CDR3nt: TGTGCCAGCAGTGAATTTGGCGGAACCTACAATGAGCAGTTCTTC
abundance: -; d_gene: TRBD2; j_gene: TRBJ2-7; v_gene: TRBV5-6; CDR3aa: CASSSAPLAEQYF; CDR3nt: TGTGCCAGCAGCTCTGCCCCACTAGCGGAGCAGTACTTC
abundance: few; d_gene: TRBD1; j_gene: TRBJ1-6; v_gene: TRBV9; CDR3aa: CASSARTGSNSPLHF; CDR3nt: TGTGCCAGCAGCGCCAGGACAGGGAGTAATTCACCCCTCCACTTT
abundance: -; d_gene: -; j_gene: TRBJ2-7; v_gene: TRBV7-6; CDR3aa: CASSPRTDPYEQYF; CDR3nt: TGTGCCAGCAGCCCTCGGACAGACCCCTACGAGCAGTACTTC
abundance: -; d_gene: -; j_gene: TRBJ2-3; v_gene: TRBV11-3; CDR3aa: CASSRTGPDTQYF; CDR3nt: TGTGCCAGCAGCCGAACAGGGCCAGATACGCAGTATTTT
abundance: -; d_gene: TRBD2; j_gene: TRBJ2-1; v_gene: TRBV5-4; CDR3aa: CASSQLAGVEDEQFF; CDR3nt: TGTGCCAGCAGCCAACTAGCGGGAGTTGAGGATGAGCAGTTCTTC
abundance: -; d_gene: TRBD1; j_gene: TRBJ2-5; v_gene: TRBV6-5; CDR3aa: CASSYATGGQETQYF; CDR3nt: TGTGCCAGCAGTTACGCGACAGGGGGCCAAGAGACCCAGTACTTC
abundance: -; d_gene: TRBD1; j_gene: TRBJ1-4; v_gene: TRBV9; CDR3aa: CASSDGTGGEKLFF; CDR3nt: TGTGCCAGCAGCGACGGGACAGGGGGTGAAAAACTGTTTTTT
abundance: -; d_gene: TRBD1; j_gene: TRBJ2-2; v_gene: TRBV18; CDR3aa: CASSPTGSRYTGELFF; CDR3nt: TGTGCCAGCTCACCGACAGGGTCCAGGTACACCGGGGAGCTGTTTTTT
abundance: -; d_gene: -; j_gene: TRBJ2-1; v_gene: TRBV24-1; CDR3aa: CATSDLTHRDSRFF; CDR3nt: TGTGCCACCAGTGATTTGACCCACAGGGATTCCCGGTTCTTC
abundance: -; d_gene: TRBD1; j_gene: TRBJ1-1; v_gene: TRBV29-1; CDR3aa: CSASQGAMNTEAFF; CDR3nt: TGCAGCGCCAGCCAGGGGGCAATGAACACTGAAGCTTTCTTT
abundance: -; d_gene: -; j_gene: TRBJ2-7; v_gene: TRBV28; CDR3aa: CASSAPDSRVYEQYF; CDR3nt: TGTGCCAGCAGCGCCCCGGACAGCCGAGTCTACGAGCAGTACTTC
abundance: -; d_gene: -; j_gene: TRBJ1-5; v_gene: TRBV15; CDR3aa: CATSRDFRQTNQPQHF; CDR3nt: TGTGCCACCAGCAGAGATTTTAGACAGACTAATCAGCCCCAGCATTTT
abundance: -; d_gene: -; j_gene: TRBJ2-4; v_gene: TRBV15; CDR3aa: CATSRDRTGFDIQYF; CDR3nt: TGTGCCACCAGCAGAGATCGTACAGGGTTTGACATTCAGTACTTC
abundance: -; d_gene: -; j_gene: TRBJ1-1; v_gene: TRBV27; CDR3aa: CASSFTGSEAFF; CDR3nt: TGTGCCAGCAGTTTCACAGGCTCCGAAGCTTTCTTT
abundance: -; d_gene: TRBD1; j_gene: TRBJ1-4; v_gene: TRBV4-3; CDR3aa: CASSHTPGTGVSEKLFF; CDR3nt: TGCGCCAGCAGCCATACGCCCGGGACAGGTGTCTCTGAAAAACTGTTTTTT
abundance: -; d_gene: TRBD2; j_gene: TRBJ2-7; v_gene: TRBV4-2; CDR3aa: CASSQLSGTSGAYEQYF; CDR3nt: TGTGCCAGCAGCCAACTATCGGGGACTAGCGGAGCCTACGAGCAGTACTTC
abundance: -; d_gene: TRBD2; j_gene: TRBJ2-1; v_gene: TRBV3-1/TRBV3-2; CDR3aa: CASSQGPSSGRVISEQFF; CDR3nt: TGTGCCAGCAGCCAAGGCCCCTCTAGCGGGAGGGTAATCAGTGAGCAGTTCTTC
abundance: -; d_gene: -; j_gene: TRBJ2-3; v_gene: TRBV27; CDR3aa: CASSFVQGADTQYF; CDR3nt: TGTGCCAGCAGTTTTGTCCAGGGTGCAGATACGCAGTATTTT
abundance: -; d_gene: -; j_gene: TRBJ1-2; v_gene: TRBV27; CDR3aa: CASSFTGNYNGYTF; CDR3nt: TGTGCCAGCAGTTTCACCGGGAACTACAATGGCTACACCTTC
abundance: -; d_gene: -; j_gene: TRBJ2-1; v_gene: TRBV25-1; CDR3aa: CASSESSKQFF; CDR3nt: TGTGCCAGCAGTGAATCGAGTAAGCAGTTCTTC
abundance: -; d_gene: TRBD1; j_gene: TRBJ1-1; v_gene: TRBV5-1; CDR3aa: CASSLGQFLNTEAFF; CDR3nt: TGCGCCAGCAGCCTGGGACAGTTTTTGAACACTGAAGCTTTCTTT